What follows are 11 T cell receptor beta chains derived from one specimen sequenced in a study of Ad26.COV2.S vaccination and SARS-CoV-2 variants. Libraries were prepared by immunoSEQ multiplex PCR; TCRdb keeps only in-frame clonotypes and omits some of them. Among more than 300,000 clones listed, about 87% were seen once. Described treatment: 15 to 20 received Ad26.COV2.S at low or high dose, single or two shots; about 5 received placebo; per-sample allocation not given. Following the first vaccine or placebo injection, samples were taken on day 63. This sample comprised peripheral blood, obtained in a trial of Ad26.COV2.S vaccine versus placebo. The receptors were gathered from a person aged 18-65 years who received the Ad26.COV2.S COVID-19 vaccine or a placebo.

The gene calls are TRBV5-1 and TRBJ1-4, with no clear D. This CDR3 has 14 amino acids. Between the trimmed V and J ends, which lost 0 bases and 1 base, there was a span of 4 bases. Germline V gene lookup returns CDR1 SGHRS and CDR2 YFSETQ. CDR3 DNA: TGCGCCAGCAGCTTGGAGGAAACTAATGAAAAACTGTTTTTT. This encodes CASSLEETNEKLFF. The full variable domain, completed using reference TRBV5-1 and TRBJ1-4, is KAGVTQTPRYLIKTRGQQVTLSCSPISGHRSVSWYQQTPGQGLQFLFEYFSETQRNKGNFPGRFSGRQFSNSRSEMNVSTLELGDSALYLCASSLEETNEKLFFGSGTQLSVL.

The chain is built from TRBV7-2 and TRBJ2-6, with TRBD1 matching 8 bases. V lost 3 bases, J lost 1 base, and 8 bases stayed unmatched. Germline V gives CDR1 SGHTA, CDR2 FQGNSA. The CDR3 sequence is 18 residues long. CDR3 in amino acids: CASSFPRTGISGANVLTF. CDR3 sequence (DNA): TGTGCCAGCAGCTTCCCGAGGACAGGGATATCTGGGGCCAACGTCCTGACTTTC.

This clone was seen a handful of times. The chain is built from TRBV7-9 and TRBJ2-5; tentatively, D is TRBD1 (6 bases). CDR1 is SEHNR, CDR2 FQNEAQ, per germline (reference sequence). Deletions cut 4 bases from V and 5 bases from J, with 14 bases between. This CDR3 has 14 residues. This CDR3 reads CASSSQGLWETQYF. CDR3 nucleotides: TGTGCCAGCAGCTCACAGGGCTTATGGGAGACCCAGTACTTC.

The CDR3 sequence is CSVSASNTGELFF. In DNA form, the CDR3 reads TGCAGCGTCTCCGCCTCGAACACCGGGGAGCTGTTTTTT. The chain links TRBV29-1 to TRBJ2-2; D gene unclear. CDR1 and CDR2 (germline): SQVTM, ANQGSEA. The CDR3 covers 13 residues. V lost 6 bases and J 0 bases, leaving 8 bases between the germline ends.

V is TRBV11-2 and J is TRBJ2-7, with 9 bases lining up with TRBD1. Losses at the gene ends were 5 bases for V and 5 bases for J; bases not matched to a gene: 7. Germline CDR1 SGHAT, CDR2 FQNNGV. This CDR3 comprises 14 residues. The CDR3: CASSQQGARDEQYF. The DNA of the CDR3 is TGTGCCAGCAGCCAACAGGGGGCGCGGGACGAGCAGTACTTC.

This clone has a handful of counts. This chain joins TRBV18 and TRBJ1-5; tentative D call: TRBD1 (5 bases). Between the trimmed V and J ends, which lost 3 bases and 4 bases, there was a span of 10 bases. Germline lookup yields CDR1 KGHSH and CDR2 LQKENI. This CDR3 is built from 14 residues. In DNA, the CDR3 is TGTGCCAGCTCACCCCCGGGGGGAAATCAGCCCCAGCATTTT. Its translation is CASSPPGGNQPQHF.

The gene calls are TRBV19 and TRBJ1-6; a weak D match, TRBD1 (5 bases). Per the germline V gene, CDR1 is LNHDA and CDR2 is SQIVND (reference sequence). The CDR3 runs 16 residues. Trimming cost V 6 bases and J 1 base, with 13 bases left between them. The CDR3, as DNA: TGTGCCAGTAGGATTCGGAAGGGGTCCTATAATTCACCCCTCCACTTT. Its protein product is CASRIRKGSYNSPLHF.

The chain combines TRBV13 with TRBJ1-2, with 8 bases aligning to TRBD1. CDR3 size: 13 residues. Losses at the gene ends were 4 bases for V and 8 bases for J; bases not matched to a gene: 6. From germline, CDR1 is PRHDT and CDR2 FYEKMQ (reference sequence). CDR3 sequence (DNA): TGTGCCAGCAGCTCACAGGGGGTAGGCGGCTACACCTTC. Translated: CASSSQGVGGYTF. Together with reference TRBV13 and TRBJ1-2, the CDR3 gives the full variable domain: AAGVIQSPRHLIKEKRETATLKCYPIPRHDTVYWYQQGPGQDPQFLISFYEKMQSDKGSIPDRFSAQQFSDYHSELNMSSLELGDSALYFCASSSQGVGGYTFGSGTRLTVV.

The gene calls are TRBV9 and TRBJ2-3, with D possibly matching TRBD2 (6 bases). Germline V CDR1 and CDR2: SGDLS, YYNGEE. This CDR3 is 15 amino acids long. V was trimmed by 3 bases and J by 4 bases, leaving 15 bases between them. In DNA form, the CDR3 reads TGTGCCAGCAGCGAGCGAGCGGGTCGAGCAGATACGCAGTATTTT. Translating it yields CASSERAGRADTQYF.

V gene TRBV30 combines with J gene TRBJ1-6; the D is unclear. From germline, CDR1 is GTSNPN and CDR2 SVGIG (reference sequence). V lost 0 bases and J 7 bases, leaving 7 bases between the germline ends. The length of the CDR3 is 13 residues. CDR3 in amino acids: CAWSVEWNSPLHF. In DNA form, the CDR3 reads TGTGCCTGGAGTGTTGAGTGGAATTCACCCCTCCACTTT.

The rearrangement links TRBV6-5 to TRBJ2-7; 7 bases map to TRBD1. With V trimmed by 6 bases and J by 10 bases, 9 bases remained unmatched. Germline V gene sequence: CDR1 MNHEY, CDR2 SVGAGI. The CDR3 has 12 residues. DNA of the CDR3: TGTGCCAGCAGAGGGGACAGTAATGTTCAGTACTTC. Translated, it gives CASRGDSNVQYF.